The sequence of this TCR beta chain was determined in a study of cytomegalovirus exposure and HLA in healthy donors. This clone was detected once. Its antigen is undetermined. The PCR employed 60 Vbeta primers together with 13 Jbeta primers. The table came from immunoSEQ multiplex PCR; TCRdb's copy has only in-frame clones and leaves some out. The data hold 190,000 or so clones, with 79% observed a single time. Trimming left V 6 bases short and J 8 bases short, with 24 bases between. The germline V gene encodes CDR1 MDHEN and CDR2 SYDVKM. This CDR3 is 16 amino acids long. Findings and limits, study-wide: Earlier analysis found most TCR beta V segments productive about 90% or about 30% of the time. Fewer N-insertions (relative to the roughly 660-donor mean) were reportedly seen in an Asian-associated ancestry cluster in a later analysis.

V is TRBV28 and J is TRBJ2-3; D is unclear. Sample: PBMCs. The TCR was taken from a male donor in good health and CMV-seropositive. CDR3 in amino acids: CASRSQSGPAGGTQYF. The DNA for the CDR3 is TGTGCCAGCAGATCCCAGTCGGGTCCCGCCGGCGGTACGCAGTATTTT.